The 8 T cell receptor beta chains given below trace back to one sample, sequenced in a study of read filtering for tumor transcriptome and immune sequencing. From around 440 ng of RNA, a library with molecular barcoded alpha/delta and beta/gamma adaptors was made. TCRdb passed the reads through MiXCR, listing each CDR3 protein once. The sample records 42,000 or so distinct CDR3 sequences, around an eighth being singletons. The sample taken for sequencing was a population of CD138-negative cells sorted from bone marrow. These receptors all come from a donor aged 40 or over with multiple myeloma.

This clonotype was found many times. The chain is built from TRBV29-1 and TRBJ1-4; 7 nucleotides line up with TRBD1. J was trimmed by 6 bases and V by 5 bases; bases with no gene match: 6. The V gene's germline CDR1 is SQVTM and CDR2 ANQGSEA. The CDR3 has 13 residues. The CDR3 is CSVKRQGDEKLFF. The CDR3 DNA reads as TGCAGCGTTAAGAGACAGGGCGATGAAAAACTGTTTTTT.

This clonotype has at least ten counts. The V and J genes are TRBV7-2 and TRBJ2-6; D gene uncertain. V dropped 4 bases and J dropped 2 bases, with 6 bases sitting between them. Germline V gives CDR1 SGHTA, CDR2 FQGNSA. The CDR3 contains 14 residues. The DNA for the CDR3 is TGTGCCAGCAGCTCTCAGACTGGGGCCAACGTCCTGACTTTC. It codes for CASSSQTGANVLTF.

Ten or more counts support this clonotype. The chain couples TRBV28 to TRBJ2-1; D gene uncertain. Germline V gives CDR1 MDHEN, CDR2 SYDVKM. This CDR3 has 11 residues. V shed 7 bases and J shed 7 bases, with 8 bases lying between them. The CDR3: CASILANEQFF. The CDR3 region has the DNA TGTGCCAGCATCCTGGCGAATGAGCAGTTCTTC.

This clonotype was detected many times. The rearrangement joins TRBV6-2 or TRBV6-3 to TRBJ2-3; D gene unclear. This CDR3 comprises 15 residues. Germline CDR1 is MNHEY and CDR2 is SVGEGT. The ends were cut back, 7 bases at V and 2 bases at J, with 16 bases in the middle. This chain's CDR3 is CASIAEGRNTDTQYF. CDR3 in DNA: TGTGCCAGCATAGCCGAAGGCCGGAACACAGATACGCAGTATTTT.

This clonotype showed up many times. Written as DNA, the CDR3 is TGCAGTGCTAGAGTTGGGCGGAACAGTCTCTATGAGCAGTTCTTC. This encodes CSARVGRNSLYEQFF. The chain has TRBV20-1 and TRBJ2-1; D is unresolved. Germline values: CDR1 DFQATT, CDR2 SNEGSKA (reference sequence). The CDR3 length is 15 residues. The V gene lost 1 base and the J gene lost 8 bases, with 18 bases spanning the gap.

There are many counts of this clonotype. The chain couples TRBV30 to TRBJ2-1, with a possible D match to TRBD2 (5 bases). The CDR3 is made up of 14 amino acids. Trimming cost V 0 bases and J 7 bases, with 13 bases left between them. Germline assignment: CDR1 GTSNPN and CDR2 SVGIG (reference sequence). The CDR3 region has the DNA TGTGCCTGGAGTGTAGGGTTCGAGGGAAATGAGCAGTTCTTC. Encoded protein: CAWSVGFEGNEQFF. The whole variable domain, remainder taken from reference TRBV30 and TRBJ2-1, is SQTIHQWPATLVQPVGSPLSLECTVEGTSNPNLYWYRQAAGRGLQLLFYSVGIGQISSEVPQNLSASRPQDRQFILSSKKLLLSDSGFYLCAWSVGFEGNEQFFGPGTRLTVL.

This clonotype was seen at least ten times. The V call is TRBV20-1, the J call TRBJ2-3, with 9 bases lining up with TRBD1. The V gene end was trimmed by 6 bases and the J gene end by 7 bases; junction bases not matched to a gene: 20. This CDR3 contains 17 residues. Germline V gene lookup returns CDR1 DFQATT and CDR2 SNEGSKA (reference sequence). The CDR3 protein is CSAPTRDRVFVGNTQYF. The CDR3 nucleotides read TGCAGTGCCCCAACCCGGGACAGGGTTTTTGTTGGAAATACGCAGTATTTT.

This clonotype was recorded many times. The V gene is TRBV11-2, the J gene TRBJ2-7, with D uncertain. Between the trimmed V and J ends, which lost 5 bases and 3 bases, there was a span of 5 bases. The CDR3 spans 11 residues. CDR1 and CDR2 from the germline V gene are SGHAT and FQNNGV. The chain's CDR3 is CASSPDYEQYF. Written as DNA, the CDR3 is TGTGCCAGCAGCCCCGACTACGAGCAGTACTTC.